This T cell receptor beta chain was recovered during a study of blood T cells in healthy people across ages. CDR1 is MNHNS, CDR2 SASEGT, per germline. V dropped 4 bases and J dropped 1 base, with 10 bases sitting between them. The CDR3 totals 14 residues. Each sample yielded at least 6 micrograms of PBMC total RNA. Combining a sample-barcoded 5' primer with a J-beta primer mix, a second PCR ran for roughly 7 to 12 cycles. Each sample provided no less than 3 million CDR3-containing paired-end reads. TCRdb used MiXCR to reprocess the 5' RACE reads, holding one entry per CDR3 protein. The sample holds about 1,500,000 distinct CDR3 sequences; roughly 40% are singletons and the top ten take 6.5% to 10%.

Sample: blood. The chain carries TRBV6-1 and TRBJ1-1; D is undetermined. The receptor comes from a woman in her late teens or twenties in good health. CDR3 loop: CASSGASGNTEAFF. For the CDR3, the DNA is TGTGCCAGCAGTGGGGCGAGTGGGAACACTGAAGCTTTCTTT.